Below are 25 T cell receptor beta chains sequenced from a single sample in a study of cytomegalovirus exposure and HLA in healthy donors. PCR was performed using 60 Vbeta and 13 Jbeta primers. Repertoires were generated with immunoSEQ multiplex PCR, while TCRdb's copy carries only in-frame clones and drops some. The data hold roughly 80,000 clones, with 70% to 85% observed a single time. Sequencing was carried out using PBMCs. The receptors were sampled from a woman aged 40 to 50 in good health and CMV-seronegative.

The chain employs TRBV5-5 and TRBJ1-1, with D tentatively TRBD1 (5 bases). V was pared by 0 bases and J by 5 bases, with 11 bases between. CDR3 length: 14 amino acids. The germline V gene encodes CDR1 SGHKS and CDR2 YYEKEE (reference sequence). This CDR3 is CASSLGLGDTEAFF. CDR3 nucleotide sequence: TGTGCCAGCAGCTTGGGGTTAGGGGATACTGAAGCTTTCTTT.

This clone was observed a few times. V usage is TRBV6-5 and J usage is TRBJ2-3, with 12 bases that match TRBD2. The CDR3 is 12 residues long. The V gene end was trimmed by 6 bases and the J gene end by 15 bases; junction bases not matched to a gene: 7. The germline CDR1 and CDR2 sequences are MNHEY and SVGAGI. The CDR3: CASSEGLAGEYF. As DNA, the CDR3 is TGTGCCAGCAGCGAGGGACTAGCGGGCGAATATTTT.

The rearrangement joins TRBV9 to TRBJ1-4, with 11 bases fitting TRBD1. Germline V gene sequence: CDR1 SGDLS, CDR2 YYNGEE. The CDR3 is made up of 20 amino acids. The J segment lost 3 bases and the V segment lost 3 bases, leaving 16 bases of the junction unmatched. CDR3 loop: CASSARPGQGAILANEKLFF. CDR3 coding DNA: TGTGCCAGCAGCGCCCGTCCTGGACAGGGGGCGATTTTGGCTAATGAAAAACTGTTTTTT. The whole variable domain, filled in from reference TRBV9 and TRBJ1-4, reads DSGVTQTPKHLITATGQRVTLRCSPRSGDLSVYWYQQSLDQGLQFLIQYYNGEERAKGNILERFSAQQFPDLHSELNLSSLELGDSALYFCASSARPGQGAILANEKLFFGSGTQLSVL.

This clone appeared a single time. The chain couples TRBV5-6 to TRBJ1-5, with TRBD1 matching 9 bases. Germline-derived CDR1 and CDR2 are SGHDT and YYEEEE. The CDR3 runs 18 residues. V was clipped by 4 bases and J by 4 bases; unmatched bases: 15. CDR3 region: CASSKGTGKVVDNQPQHF. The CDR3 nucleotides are TGTGCCAGCAGCAAAGGGACAGGGAAAGTGGTAGATAATCAGCCCCAGCATTTT.

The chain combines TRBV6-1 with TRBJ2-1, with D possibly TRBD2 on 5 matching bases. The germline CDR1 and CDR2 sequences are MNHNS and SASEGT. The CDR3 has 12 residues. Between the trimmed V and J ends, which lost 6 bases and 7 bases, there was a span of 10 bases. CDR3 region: CASRPTGNEQFF. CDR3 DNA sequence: TGTGCCAGCAGGCCGACGGGGAATGAGCAGTTCTTC.

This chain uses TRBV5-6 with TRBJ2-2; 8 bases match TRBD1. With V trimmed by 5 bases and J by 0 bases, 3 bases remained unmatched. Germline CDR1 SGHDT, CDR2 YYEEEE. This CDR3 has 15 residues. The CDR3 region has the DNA TGTGCCAGCAGGTCGACAGGGGCGAACACCGGGGAGCTGTTTTTT. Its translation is CASRSTGANTGELFF. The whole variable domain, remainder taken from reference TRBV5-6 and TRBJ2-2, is DAGVTQSPTHLIKTRGQQVTLRCSPKSGHDTVSWYQQALGQGPQFIFQYYEEEERQRGNFPDRFSGHQFPNYSSELNVNALLLGDSALYLCASRSTGANTGELFFGEGSRLTVL.

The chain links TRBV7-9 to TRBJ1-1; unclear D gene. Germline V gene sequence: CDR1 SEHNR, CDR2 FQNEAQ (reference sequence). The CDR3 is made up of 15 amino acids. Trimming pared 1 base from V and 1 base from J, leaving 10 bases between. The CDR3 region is CASSLGGTRNTEAFF. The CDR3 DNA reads TGTGCCAGCAGCTTAGGTGGCACCAGGAACACTGAAGCTTTCTTT.

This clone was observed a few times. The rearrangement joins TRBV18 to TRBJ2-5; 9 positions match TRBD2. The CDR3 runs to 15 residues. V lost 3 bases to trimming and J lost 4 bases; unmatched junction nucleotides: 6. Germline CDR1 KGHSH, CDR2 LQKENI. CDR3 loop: CASSPASGKRETQYF. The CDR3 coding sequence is TGTGCCAGCTCACCGGCTAGCGGGAAACGAGAGACCCAGTACTTC.

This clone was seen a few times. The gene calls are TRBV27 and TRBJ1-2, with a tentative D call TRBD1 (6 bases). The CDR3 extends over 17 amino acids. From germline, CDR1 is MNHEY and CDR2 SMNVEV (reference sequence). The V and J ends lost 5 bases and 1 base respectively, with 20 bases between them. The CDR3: CASSPQPRQALNYGYTF. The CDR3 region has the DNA TGTGCCAGCAGTCCGCAACCTCGACAGGCGCTTAACTATGGCTACACCTTC.

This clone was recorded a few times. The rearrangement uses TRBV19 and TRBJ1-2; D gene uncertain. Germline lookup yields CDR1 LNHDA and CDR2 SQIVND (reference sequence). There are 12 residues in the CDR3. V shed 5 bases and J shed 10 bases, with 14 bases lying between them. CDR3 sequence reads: CASSFGHNDYTF. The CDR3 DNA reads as TGTGCCAGTAGTTTTGGGCACAATGACTACACCTTC.

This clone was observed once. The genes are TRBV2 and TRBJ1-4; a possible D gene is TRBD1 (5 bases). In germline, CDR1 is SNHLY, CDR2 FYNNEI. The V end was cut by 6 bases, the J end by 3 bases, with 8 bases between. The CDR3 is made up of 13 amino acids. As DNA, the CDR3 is TGTGCCAGCAGGACAGATCCTAATGAAAAACTGTTTTTT. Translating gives CASRTDPNEKLFF.

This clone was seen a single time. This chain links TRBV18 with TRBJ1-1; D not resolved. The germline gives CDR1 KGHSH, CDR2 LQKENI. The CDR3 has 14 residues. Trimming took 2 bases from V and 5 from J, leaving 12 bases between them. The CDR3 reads CASSPGGFFTEAFF. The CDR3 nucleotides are TGTGCCAGCTCACCAGGAGGGTTCTTTACTGAAGCTTTCTTT.

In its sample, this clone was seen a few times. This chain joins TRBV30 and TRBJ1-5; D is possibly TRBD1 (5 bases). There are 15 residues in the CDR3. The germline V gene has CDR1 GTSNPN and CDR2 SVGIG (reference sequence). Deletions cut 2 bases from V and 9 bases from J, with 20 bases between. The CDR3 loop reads CAWSPRGSPGGPQHF. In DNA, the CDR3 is TGTGCCTGGAGTCCCCGGGGGAGCCCGGGTGGGCCCCAGCATTTT.

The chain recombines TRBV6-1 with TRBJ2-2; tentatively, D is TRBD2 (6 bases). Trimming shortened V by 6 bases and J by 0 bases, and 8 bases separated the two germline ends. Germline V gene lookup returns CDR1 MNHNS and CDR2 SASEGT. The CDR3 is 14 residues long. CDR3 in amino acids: CASRAGANTGELFF. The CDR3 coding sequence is TGTGCCAGCAGAGCGGGCGCGAACACCGGGGAGCTGTTTTTT.

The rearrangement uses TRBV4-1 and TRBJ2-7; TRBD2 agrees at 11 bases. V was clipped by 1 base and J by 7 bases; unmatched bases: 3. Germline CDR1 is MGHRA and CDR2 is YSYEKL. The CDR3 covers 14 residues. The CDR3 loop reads CASSQVGLAGEQYF. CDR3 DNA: TGCGCCAGCAGCCAAGTTGGACTAGCGGGTGAGCAGTACTTC.

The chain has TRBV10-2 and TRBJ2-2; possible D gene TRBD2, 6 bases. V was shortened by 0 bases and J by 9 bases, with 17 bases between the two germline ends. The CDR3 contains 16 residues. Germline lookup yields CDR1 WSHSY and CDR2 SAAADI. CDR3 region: CASSESGRGDPRELFF. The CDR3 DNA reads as TGCGCCAGCAGTGAGTCGGGGCGGGGCGACCCCCGGGAGCTGTTTTTT.

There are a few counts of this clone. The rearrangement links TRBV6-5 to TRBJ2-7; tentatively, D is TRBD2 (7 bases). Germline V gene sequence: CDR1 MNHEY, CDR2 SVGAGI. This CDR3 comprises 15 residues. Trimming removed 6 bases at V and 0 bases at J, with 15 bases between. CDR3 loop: CASSPGGGLSYEQYF. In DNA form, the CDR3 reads TGTGCCAGCAGCCCCGGCGGGGGCCTCTCCTACGAGCAGTACTTC.

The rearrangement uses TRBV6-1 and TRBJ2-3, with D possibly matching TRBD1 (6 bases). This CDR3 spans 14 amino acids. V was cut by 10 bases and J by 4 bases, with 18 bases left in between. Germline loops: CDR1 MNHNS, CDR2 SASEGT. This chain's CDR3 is CATSSVRGSDTQYF. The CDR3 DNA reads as TGTGCCACCTCATCAGTCAGGGGATCAGATACGCAGTATTTT.

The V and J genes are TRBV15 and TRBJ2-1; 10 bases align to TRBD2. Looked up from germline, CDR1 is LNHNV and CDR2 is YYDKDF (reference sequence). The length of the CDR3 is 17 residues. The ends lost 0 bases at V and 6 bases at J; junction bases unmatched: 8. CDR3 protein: CATSREPPSGSLNEQFF. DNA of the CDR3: TGTGCCACCAGCAGAGAACCTCCTAGCGGGAGTCTCAATGAGCAGTTCTTC.

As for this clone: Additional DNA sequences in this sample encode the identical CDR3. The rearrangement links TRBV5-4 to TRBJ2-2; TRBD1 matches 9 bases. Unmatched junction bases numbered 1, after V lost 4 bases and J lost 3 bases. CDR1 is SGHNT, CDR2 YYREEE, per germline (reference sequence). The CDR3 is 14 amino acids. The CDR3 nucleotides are TGTGCCAGCAGCCGACAGGGGGACACCGGGGAGCTGTTTTTT. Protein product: CASSRQGDTGELFF.

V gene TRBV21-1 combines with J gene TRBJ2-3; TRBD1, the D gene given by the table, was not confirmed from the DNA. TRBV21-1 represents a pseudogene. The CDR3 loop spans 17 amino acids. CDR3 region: CASSKWTGVTFTDTQYF. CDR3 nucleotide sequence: TGTGCCAGCAGCAAATGGACAGGGGTAACTTTCACAGATACGCAGTATTTT.

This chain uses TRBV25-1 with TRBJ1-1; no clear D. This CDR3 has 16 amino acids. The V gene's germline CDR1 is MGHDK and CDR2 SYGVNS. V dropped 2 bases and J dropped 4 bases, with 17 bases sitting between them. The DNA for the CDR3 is TGTGCCAGCAGTGAAAGCGGCCACGATTGGGGCACTGAAGCTTTCTTT. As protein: CASSESGHDWGTEAFF.

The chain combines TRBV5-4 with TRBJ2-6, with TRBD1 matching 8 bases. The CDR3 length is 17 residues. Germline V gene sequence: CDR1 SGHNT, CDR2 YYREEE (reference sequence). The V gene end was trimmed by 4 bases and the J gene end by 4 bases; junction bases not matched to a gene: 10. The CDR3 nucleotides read TGTGCCAGCAGCAGACGGACAGGGCCCGTAGGGGCCAACGTCCTGACTTTC. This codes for CASSRRTGPVGANVLTF. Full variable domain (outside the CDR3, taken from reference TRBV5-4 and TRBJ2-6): ETGVTQSPTHLIKTRGQQVTLRCSSQSGHNTVSWYQQALGQGPQFIFQYYREEENGRGNFPPRFSGLQFPNYSSELNVNALELDDSALYLCASSRRTGPVGANVLTFGAGSRLTVL.

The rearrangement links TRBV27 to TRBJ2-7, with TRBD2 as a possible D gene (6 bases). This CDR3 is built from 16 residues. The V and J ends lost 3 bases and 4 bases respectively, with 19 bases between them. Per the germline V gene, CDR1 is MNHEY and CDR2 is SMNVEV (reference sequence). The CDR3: CASSFPGVPSRYEQYF. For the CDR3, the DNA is TGTGCCAGCAGTTTCCCGGGAGTCCCGAGTCGTTACGAGCAGTACTTC.

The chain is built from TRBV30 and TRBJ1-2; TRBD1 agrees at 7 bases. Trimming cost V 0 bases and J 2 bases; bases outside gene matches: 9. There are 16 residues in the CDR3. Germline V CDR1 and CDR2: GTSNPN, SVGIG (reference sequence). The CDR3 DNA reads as TGTGCCTGGAGTGTAGAAGCAGGGGGTCTGAACTATGGCTACACCTTC. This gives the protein CAWSVEAGGLNYGYTF.